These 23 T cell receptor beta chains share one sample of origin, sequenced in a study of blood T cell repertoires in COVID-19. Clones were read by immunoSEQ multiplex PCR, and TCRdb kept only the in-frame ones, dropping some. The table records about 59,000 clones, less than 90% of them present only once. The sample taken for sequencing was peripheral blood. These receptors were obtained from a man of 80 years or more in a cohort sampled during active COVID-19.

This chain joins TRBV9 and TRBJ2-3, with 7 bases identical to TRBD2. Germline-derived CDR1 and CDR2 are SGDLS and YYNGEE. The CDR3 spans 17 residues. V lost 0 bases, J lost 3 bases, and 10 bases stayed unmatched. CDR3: CASSVDRWEGRTDTQYF. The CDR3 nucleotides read TGTGCCAGCAGCGTAGATCGGTGGGAGGGCCGTACAGATACGCAGTATTTT.

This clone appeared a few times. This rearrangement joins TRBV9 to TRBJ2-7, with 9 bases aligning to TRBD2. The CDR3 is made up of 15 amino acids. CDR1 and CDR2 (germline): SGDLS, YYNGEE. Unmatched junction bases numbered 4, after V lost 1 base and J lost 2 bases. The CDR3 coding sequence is TGTGCCAGCAGCGTAAAGGCTAGCGGGACCTACGAGCAGTACTTC. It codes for CASSVKASGTYEQYF.

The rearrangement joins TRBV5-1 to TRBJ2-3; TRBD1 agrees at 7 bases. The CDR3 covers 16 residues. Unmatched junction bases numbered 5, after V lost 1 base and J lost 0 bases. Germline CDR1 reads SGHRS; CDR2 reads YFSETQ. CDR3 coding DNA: TGCGCCAGCAGCTTGCAGGGGGTTGTCAGCACAGATACGCAGTATTTT. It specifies CASSLQGVVSTDTQYF.

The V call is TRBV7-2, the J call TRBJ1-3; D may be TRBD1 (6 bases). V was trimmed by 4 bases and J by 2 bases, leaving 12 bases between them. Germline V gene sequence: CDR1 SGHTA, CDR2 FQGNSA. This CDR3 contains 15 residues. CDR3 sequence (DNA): TGTGCCAGCAGCTCCACCGGGACACCTGGAAACACCATATATTTT. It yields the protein CASSSTGTPGNTIYF.

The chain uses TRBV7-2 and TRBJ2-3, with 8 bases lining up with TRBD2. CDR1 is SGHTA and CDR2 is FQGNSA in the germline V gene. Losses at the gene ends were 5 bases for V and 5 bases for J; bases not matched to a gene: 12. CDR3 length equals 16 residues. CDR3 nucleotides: TGTGCCAGCAGCCCCACGATCGGGGGGGGGAGAGATACGCAGTATTTT. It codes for CASSPTIGGGRDTQYF.

Here the CDR3 reads CSASETGTGRETQYF. The CDR3 DNA is TGCAGTGCTAGTGAAACCGGGACAGGGAGGGAGACCCAGTACTTC. This sequence joins TRBV20-1 and TRBJ2-5; 9 nucleotides line up with TRBD1. After removal of 3 bases from V and 5 bases from J, the junction contained 10 bases not matched to a gene. The CDR3 consists of 15 residues. Per germline, CDR1 DFQATT and CDR2 SNEGSKA (reference sequence).

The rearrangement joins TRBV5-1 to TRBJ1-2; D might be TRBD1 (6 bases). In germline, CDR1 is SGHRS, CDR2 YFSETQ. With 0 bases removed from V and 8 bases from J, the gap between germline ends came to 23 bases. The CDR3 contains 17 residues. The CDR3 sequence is CASSLEIIATGYEGYTF. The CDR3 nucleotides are TGCGCCAGCAGCTTGGAAATAATCGCGACAGGTTATGAGGGCTACACCTTC.

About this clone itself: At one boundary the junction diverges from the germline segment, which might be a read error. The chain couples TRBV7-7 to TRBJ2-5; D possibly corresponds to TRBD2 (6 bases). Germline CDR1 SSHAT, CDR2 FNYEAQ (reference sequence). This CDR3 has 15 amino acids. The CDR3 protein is CASTPRAGRGETQYF. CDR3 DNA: TGTGCTAGCACCCCCCGCGCGGGGCGAGGAGAGACCCAGTACTTC.

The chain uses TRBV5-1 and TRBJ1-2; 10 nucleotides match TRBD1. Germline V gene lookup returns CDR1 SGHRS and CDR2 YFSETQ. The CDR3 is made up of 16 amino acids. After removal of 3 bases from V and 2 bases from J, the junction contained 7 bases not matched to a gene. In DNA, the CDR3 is TGCGCCAGCAGCTCGTCAAGACAGGGGGCGAACTATGGCTACACCTTC. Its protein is CASSSSRQGANYGYTF.

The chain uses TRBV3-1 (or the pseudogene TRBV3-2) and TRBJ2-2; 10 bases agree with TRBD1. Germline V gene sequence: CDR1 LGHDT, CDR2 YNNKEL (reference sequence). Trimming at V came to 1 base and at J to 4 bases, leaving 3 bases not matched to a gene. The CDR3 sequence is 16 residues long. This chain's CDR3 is CASSQGTGGITGELFF. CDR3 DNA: TGTGCCAGCAGCCAAGGGACAGGGGGTATCACCGGGGAGCTGTTTTTT.

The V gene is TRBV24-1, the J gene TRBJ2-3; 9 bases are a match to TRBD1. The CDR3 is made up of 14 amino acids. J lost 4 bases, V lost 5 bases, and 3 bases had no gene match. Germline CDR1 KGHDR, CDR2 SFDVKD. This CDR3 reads CATSGDRVADTQYF. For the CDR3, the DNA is TGTGCCACCAGTGGGGACAGGGTTGCAGATACGCAGTATTTT.

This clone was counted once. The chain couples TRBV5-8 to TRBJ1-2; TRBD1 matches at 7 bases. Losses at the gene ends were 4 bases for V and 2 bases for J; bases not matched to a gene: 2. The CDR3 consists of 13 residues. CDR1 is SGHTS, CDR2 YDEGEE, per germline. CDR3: CASSPQGNYGYTF. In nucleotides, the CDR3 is TGTGCCAGCAGCCCACAGGGGAACTATGGCTACACCTTC.

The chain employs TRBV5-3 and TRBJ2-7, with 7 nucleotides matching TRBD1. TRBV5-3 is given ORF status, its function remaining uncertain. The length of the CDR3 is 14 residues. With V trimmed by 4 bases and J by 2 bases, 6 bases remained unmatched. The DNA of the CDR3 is TGTGCCAGAAGCCACCGGGACAGCGCCTACGAGCAGTACTTC. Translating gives CARSHRDSAYEQYF.

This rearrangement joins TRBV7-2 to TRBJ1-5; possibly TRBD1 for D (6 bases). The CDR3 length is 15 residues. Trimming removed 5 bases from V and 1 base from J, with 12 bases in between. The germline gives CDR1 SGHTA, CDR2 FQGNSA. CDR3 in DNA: TGTGCCAGCAGCCCCTCAGGGGTAAGCAATCAGCCCCAGCATTTT. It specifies CASSPSGVSNQPQHF.

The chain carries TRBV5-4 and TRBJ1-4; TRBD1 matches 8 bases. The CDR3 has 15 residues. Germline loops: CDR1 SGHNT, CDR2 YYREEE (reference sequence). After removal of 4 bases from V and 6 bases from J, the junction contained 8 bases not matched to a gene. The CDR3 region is CASSGGAGGDEKLFF. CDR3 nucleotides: TGTGCCAGCAGCGGGGGGGCAGGGGGCGATGAAAAACTGTTTTTT.

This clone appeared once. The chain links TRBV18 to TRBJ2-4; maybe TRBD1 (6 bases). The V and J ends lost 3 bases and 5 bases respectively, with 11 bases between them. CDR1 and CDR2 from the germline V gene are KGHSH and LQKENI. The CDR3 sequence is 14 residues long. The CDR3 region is CASSPRQEENIQYF. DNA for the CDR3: TGTGCCAGCTCACCTCGACAGGAAGAAAACATTCAGTACTTC.

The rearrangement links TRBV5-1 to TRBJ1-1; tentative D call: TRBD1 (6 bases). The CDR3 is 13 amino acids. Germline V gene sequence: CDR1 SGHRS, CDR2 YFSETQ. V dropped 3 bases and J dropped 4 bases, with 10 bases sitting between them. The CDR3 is CASSSGGSTEAFF. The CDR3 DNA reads TGCGCCAGCAGCTCGGGGGGCTCCACTGAAGCTTTCTTT. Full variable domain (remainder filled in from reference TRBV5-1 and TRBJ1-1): KAGVTQTPRYLIKTRGQQVTLSCSPISGHRSVSWYQQTPGQGLQFLFEYFSETQRNKGNFPGRFSGRQFSNSRSEMNVSTLELGDSALYLCASSSGGSTEAFFGQGTRLTVV.

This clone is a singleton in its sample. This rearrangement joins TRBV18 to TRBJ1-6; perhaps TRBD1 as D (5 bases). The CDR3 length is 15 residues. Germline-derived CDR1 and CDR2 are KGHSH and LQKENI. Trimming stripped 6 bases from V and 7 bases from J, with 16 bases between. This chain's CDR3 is CASSPGHQGNSPLHF. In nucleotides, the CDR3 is TGTGCCAGCTCCCCCGGTCACCAGGGCAATTCACCCCTCCACTTT.

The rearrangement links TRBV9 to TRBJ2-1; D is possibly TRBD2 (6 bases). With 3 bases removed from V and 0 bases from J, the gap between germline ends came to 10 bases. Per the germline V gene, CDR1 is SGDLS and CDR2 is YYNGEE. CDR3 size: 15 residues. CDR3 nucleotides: TGTGCCAGCAGCGCGGGACTTTTCTCCTACAATGAGCAGTTCTTC. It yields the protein CASSAGLFSYNEQFF.

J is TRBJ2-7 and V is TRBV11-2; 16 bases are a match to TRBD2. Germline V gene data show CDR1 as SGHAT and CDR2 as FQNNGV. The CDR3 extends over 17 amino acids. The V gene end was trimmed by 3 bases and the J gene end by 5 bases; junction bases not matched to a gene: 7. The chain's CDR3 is CASSLGLAGGSVHEQYF. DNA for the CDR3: TGTGCCAGCAGCTTGGGACTAGCGGGGGGGAGCGTCCACGAGCAGTACTTC.

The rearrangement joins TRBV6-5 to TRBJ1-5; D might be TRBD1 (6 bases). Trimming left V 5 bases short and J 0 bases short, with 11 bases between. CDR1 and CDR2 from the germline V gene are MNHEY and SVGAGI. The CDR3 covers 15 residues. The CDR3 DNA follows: TGTGCCAGCAGTAGGGACATCTTTAGCAATCAGCCCCAGCATTTT. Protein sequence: CASSRDIFSNQPQHF.

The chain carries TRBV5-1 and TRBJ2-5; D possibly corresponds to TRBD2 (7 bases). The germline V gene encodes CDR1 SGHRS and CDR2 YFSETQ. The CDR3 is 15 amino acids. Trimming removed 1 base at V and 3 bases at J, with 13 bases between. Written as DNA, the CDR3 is TGCGCCAGCAGCTTGCGGTCGGGGGGCGAAGAGACCCAGTACTTC. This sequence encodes CASSLRSGGEETQYF.

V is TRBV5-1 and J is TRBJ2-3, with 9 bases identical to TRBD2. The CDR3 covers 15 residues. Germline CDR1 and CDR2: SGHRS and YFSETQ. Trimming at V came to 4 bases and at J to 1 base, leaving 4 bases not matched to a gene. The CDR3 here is CASSPWTSGTDTQYF. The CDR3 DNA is TGCGCCAGCAGCCCCTGGACTAGCGGCACAGATACGCAGTATTTT.